These T cell receptor beta chains were read from a single sample in a study of post-analysis software for immune sequencing data. TCRdb processed the PCR reads anew with MiXCR; each CDR3 protein has one entry. The repertoire holds 750,000 to 950,000 distinct CDR3 sequences, with approximately 57% as singletons. The sample consisted of blood. All receptors come from a girl aged 5 to 17 with multiple sclerosis. CDR3s leave out the opening cysteine and the closing phenylalanine or tryptophan. Fields, in order: J gene, clone size, V gene, CDR3 protein. For some rows the clone size is stated as once, few or many, or as a class when expanded; others skip it.

>TRBJ1-5|NA|TRBV6-6
ASSYEGRDNQPQH
>TRBJ2-7|few|TRBV5-1
ASSSRGTGTYEQY
>TRBJ2-7|NA|TRBV9
ASSVRDSASYEQY
>TRBJ2-1|NA|TRBV20-1
SARDLVVLAGEQF
>TRBJ2-3|NA|TRBV7-9
ASSLEGAVTDAQY
>TRBJ2-6|NA|TRBV3-1
ASSNGQMTTGANVLT
>TRBJ2-1|NA|TRBV5-1
ASRLDYNEQF
>TRBJ2-1|NA|TRBV5-4
ASSPGTSASNEQF
>TRBJ2-7|once|TRBV5-1
ASSWNGANEQY
>TRBJ1-4|NA|TRBV29-1
SVVSSSNDKLF
>TRBJ2-2|NA|TRBV28
ASSSWAGGTGELF
>TRBJ2-1|NA|TRBV12-3/TRBV12-4
ASSRQGYGDNEQF
>TRBJ2-6|once|TRBV5-1
ASSLDPSGTRGIGANVLT
>NA|few|TRBV12-3/TRBV12-4
ANSSHGSDEQY
>TRBJ1-4|few|TRBV7-9
ASSLGSTNEKLF
>TRBJ1-5|few|TRBV6-1
ASRQGLNQPQH
>TRBJ2-7|NA|TRBV10-1
ASSGFRDMGSYEQY
>TRBJ2-7|NA|TRBV5-1
ASSLYSTNTYEQY
>TRBJ2-7|few|TRBV20-1
SARDLSGDSYEQY
>TRBJ2-7|NA|TRBV5-1
ASSLRAGVSYEQY
>TRBJ2-3|NA|TRBV20-1
SASGSTTQY
>TRBJ1-1|NA|TRBV12-3/TRBV12-4
ASRRSGTVNTEAF
>TRBJ1-1|NA|TRBV5-1
ASSLGQGWTEAF
>TRBJ2-3|NA|TRBV10-3
AIRVATGTDTQY
>TRBJ2-7|NA|TRBV12-3/TRBV12-4
ASSQASSGAYEQY
>TRBJ1-1|NA|TRBV3-1
ASSNFGTEAF
>TRBJ2-7|few|TRBV5-1
ASSKVTGTGTYEQY
>TRBJ2-5|NA|TRBV20-1
SARAPASGRAMETQY
>TRBJ2-1|NA|TRBV12-3/TRBV12-4
ASQATLGSYNEQF
>TRBJ2-5|NA|TRBV3-1
ASSGNLAGVKETQY
>TRBJ2-7|NA|TRBV19
ASSPTGGLDEQY
>TRBJ2-1|few|TRBV5-1
ASSPIRQGSYNEQF
>TRBJ1-2|NA|TRBV29-1
SVAAGAQPANYGYT
>TRBJ1-5|NA|TRBV7-9
ASSLESDQPQH
>TRBJ2-1|few|TRBV20-1
SAQPFDWNNEQF
>TRBJ2-5|many|TRBV20-1
SARPSGRARETQY
>TRBJ2-5|few|TRBV4-2
ASSQDVDAPYQETQY
>TRBJ2-7|NA|TRBV28
ASSLWGHGYEQY
>TRBJ2-7|NA|TRBV6-5
ASSYSWAGVSYEQY
>TRBJ2-7|few|TRBV11-2
ASIGVSYEQY
>TRBJ2-7|NA|TRBV10-3
AISERAWNYEQY
>TRBJ2-3|few|TRBV7-3
ASSPEEAGVLSSTDTQY
>TRBJ2-1|few|TRBV27
ASSLSWTSGGPPRYNEQF
>TRBJ1-2|NA|TRBV5-1
ASSPGEGGYGGYT
>TRBJ2-3|once|TRBV5-1
ASSLAGTGPLTDTQY
>NA|NA|TRBV2
ASSAGVSSYNEQY
>TRBJ2-7|NA|TRBV7-3
ASSPRTGLEGQQY
>TRBJ2-1|NA|TRBV2
ASSLGTSGGAFNEQF
>TRBJ2-6|NA|TRBV12-3/TRBV12-4
ASSFRGPGANVLT
>TRBJ2-7|few|TRBV29-1
SASGGETYEQY
>TRBJ2-5|few|TRBV5-1
ASSLSSGGPQETQY
>TRBJ2-3|NA|TRBV2
ASRTLGRGFTDTQY
>TRBJ2-1|few|TRBV10-3
AIAGQSNEQF
>TRBJ2-6|NA|TRBV15
ATSRERGSGANVLT
>NA|NA|TRBV12-3/TRBV12-4
ASSRREVSSEQY